This record concerns one TCR beta chain sequence. TCRdb's table, derived via immunoSEQ multiplex PCR, lists solely in-frame clones and lacks some. Of approximately 100,000 clones listed, approximately 80% are singletons. The entry originates in a study of blood T cell repertoires in COVID-19. As for the study in general: Researchers got acute and convalescent COVID-19 samples from the United States, Italy and Spain. PBMCs, B-cell-depleted T cells, or T cells were the source of the cDNA or gDNA that made up the material.

CDR1 and CDR2 (germline): MNHNS, SASEGT. Trimming at V came to 2 bases and at J to 6 bases, leaving 5 bases not matched to a gene. This CDR3 is built from 15 residues. Sequencing was done on a sample of peripheral blood. The sequence derives from a man between 65 and 85 years old with acute or convalescent COVID-19. The chain has TRBV6-1 and TRBJ2-1; TRBD1 matches at 9 bases. The CDR3 DNA follows: TGTGCCAGCAGTGAATTACAGGGGGCGTTCAATGAGCAGTTCTTC. It specifies CASSELQGAFNEQFF.